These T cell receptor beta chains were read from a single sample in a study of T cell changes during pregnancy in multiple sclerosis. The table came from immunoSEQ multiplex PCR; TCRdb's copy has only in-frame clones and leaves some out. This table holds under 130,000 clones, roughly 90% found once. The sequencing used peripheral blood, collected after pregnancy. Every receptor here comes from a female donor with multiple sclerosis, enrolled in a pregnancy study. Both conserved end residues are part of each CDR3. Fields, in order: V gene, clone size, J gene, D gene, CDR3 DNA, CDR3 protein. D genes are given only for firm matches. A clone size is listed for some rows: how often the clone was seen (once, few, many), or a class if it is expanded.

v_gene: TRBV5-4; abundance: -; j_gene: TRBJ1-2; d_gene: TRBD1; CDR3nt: TGTGCCAGCAGCTTGATTAGGGGGCAGGAGGGCTACACCTTC; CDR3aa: CASSLIRGQEGYTF
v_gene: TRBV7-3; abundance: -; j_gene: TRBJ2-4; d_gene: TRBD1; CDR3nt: TGTGCCAGCAGCCTGGACAGGGTTGACATTCAGTACTTC; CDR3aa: CASSLDRVDIQYF
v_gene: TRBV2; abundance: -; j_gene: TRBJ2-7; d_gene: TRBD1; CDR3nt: TGTGCCAGCAGGAGGGTGACAGGGTCTTCCTACGAGCAGTACTTC; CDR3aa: CASRRVTGSSYEQYF
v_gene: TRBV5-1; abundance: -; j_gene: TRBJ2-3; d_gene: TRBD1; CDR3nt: TGCGCCAGCAGCTCGACAGGGGGAGGGATCGCAGATACGCAGTATTTT; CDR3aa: CASSSTGGGIADTQYF
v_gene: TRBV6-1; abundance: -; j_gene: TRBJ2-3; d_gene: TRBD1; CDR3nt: TGTGCCAGTACGAGAAGGACAGGGATTGGAGATACGCAGTATTTT; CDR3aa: CASTRRTGIGDTQYF
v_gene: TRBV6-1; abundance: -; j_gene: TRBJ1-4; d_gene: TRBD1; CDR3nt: TGTGCCAGCAGTGACAGACAGGGGGGGAATGAAAAACTGTTTTTT; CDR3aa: CASSDRQGGNEKLFF
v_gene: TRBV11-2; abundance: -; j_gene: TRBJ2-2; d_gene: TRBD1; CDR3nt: TGTGCCAGCACCGGGACAGGTCCACGCGGCGGGGAGCTGTTTTTT; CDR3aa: CASTGTGPRGGELFF
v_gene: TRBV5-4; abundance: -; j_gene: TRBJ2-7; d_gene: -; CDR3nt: TGTGCCAGCAGCTTAGACAGGCCCTACGAGCAGTACTTC; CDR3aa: CASSLDRPYEQYF
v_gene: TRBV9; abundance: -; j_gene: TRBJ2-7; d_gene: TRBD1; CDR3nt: TGTGCCAGCAGCGCTGCGGACAGGGTGGTCCCCTACGAGCAGTACTTC; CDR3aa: CASSAADRVVPYEQYF
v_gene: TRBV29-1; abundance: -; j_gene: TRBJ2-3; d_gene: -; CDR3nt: TGCAGCGTTACGGGAGCAGATACGCAGTATTTT; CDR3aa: CSVTGADTQYF
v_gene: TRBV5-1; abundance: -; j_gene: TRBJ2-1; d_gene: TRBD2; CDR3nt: TGCGCCAGCAGCTTGGGGCTAGCGGGACCTAAATACAATGAGCAGTTCTTC; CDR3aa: CASSLGLAGPKYNEQFF
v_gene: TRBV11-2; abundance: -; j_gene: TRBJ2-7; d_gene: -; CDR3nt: TGTGCCAGCAGCCGCTCGACGGGGGGCCCCACCCCATACGAGCAGTACTTC; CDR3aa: CASSRSTGGPTPYEQYF
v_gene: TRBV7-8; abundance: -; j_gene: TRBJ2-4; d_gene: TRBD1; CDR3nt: TGTGCCAGCAGCTTAGCGGGGACAGGGGGAATTCAGTACTTC; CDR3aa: CASSLAGTGGIQYF
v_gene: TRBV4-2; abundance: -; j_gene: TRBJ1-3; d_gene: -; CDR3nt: TGTGCCAGCAGCCGGGGGTTAGGCAGGGAGGGGAACACCATATATTTT; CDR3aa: CASSRGLGREGNTIYF
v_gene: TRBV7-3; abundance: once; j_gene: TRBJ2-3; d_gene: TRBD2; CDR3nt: TGTGCCAGCAGCTTATTGGGGGGGGTGGCAGATACGCAGTATTTT; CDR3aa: CASSLLGGVADTQYF
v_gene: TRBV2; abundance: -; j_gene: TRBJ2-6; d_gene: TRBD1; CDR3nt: TGTGCCAGCAGTGAGCACAGGGGGACTGGGGCCAACGTCCTGACTTTC; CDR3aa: CASSEHRGTGANVLTF
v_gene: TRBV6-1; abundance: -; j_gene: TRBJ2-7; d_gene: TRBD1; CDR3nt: TGTGCCAGCAGTGAGGACAGGGGGCGACCCTACGAGCAGTACTTC; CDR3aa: CASSEDRGRPYEQYF
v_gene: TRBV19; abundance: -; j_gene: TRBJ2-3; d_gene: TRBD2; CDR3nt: TGTGCCTCCCGGACTAGGAGCACAGATACGCAGTATTTT; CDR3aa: CASRTRSTDTQYF
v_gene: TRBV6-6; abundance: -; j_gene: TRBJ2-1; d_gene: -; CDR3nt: TGTGCCAGCAGTAAACCGGGACTCACCGACAATGAGCAGTTCTTC; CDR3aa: CASSKPGLTDNEQFF
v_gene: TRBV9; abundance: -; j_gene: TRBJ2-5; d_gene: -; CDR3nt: TGTGCCAGCAGCGTAGGGATCTGGGCTAACCAAGAGACCCAGTACTTC; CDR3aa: CASSVGIWANQETQYF
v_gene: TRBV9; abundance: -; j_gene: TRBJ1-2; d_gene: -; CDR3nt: TGTGCCAGCAGCGTAGACCGGGTTTGGGACTATGGCTACACCTTC; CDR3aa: CASSVDRVWDYGYTF
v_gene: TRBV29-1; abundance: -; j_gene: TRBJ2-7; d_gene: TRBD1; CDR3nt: TGCAGCGTTGCCCCGACAGGGAGTGGCGAGCAGTACTTC; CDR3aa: CSVAPTGSGEQYF
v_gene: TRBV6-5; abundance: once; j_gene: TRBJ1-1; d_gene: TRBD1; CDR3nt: TGTGCCAGCAGTTACTCCTCAGGGGGACAGGGGGCCACGGCTTTCTTT; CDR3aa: CASSYSSGGQGATAFF
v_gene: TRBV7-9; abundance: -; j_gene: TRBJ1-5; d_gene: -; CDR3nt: TGTGCCAGCAGCTCAACAGGGTCCCAGCCCCAGCATTTT; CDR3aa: CASSSTGSQPQHF
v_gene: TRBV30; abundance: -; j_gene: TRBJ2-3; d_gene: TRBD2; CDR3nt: TGTGCCTGGAGTGTCGGGGCTAGCGGTAACACAGATACGCAGTATTTT; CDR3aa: CAWSVGASGNTDTQYF
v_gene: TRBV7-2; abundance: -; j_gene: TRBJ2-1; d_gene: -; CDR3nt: TGTGCCAGCAGCTTATTTTCATACAATGAGCAGTTCTTC; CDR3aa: CASSLFSYNEQFF
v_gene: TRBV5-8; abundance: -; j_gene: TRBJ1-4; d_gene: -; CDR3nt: TGTGCCAGCAGCCCGCCAGCCATACGGGGGAAACTGTTTTTT; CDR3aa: CASSPPAIRGKLFF
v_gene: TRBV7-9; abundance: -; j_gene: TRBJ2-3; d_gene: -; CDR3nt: TGTGCCAGCAGCCGGTACGCGGGGGCCACAGATACGCAGTATTTT; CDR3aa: CASSRYAGATDTQYF
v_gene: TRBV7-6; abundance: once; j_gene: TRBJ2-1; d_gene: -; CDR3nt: TGTGCCAGCAGCTTAGTGGGGGCCACGAATGAGCAGTTCTTC; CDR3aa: CASSLVGATNEQFF
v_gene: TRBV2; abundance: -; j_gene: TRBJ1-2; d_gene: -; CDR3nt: TGTGCCAGCTCTCGGGGTATCGGGAACGCTGGCTACACCTTC; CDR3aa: CASSRGIGNAGYTF
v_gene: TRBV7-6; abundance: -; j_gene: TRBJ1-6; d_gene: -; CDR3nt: TGTGCCAGCAGCTTAGTTAGTGGAGGTGGAACACCCCTCCACTTT; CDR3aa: CASSLVSGGGTPLHF
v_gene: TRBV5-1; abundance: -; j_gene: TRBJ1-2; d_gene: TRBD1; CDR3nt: TGCGCCAGCAGACCGACAGGGTTGTGGGGCTACACCTTC; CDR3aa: CASRPTGLWGYTF
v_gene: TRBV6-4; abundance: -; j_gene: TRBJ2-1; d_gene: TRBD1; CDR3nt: TGTGCCAGCAGTGTCCCGGGACAGGGTTTTTACGGTGAGCAGTTCTTC; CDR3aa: CASSVPGQGFYGEQFF
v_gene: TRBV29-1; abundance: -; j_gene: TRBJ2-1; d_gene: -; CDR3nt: TGCAGCGTTGAGGGGGGAAGCTCCTACAATGAGCAGTTCTTC; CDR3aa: CSVEGGSSYNEQFF
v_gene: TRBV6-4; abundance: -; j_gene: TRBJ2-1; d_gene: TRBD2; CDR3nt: TGTGCCAGCAGTGAGGCGGGGGAAAACAATGAGCAGTTCTTC; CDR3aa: CASSEAGENNEQFF
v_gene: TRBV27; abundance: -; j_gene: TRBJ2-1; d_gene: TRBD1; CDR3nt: TGTGCCAGCAGTTTCGGGACAGGGGGCTCTAGCTCCTACAATGAGCAGTTCTTC; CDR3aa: CASSFGTGGSSSYNEQFF
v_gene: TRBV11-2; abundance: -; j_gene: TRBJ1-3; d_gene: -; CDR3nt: TGTGCCAGCAGTTCGCCCAGGGGAAGAGTCGGAAACACCATATATTTT; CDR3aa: CASSSPRGRVGNTIYF
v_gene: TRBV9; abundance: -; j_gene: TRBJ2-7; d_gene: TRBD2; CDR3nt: TGTGCCAGCAGCGTAGAACCAGCGGGGTACGAGCAGTACTTC; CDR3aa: CASSVEPAGYEQYF
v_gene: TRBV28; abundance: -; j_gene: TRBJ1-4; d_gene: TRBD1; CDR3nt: TGTGCCAGCATCTCGTCAGGGGGGAGTTTGGAAAAACTGTTTTTT; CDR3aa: CASISSGGSLEKLFF
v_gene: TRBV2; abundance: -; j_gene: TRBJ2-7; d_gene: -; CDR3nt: TGTGCCAGCAGTCACCCTAGAGAAGGGGGGGAGAACTACGAGCAGTACTTC; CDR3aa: CASSHPREGGENYEQYF
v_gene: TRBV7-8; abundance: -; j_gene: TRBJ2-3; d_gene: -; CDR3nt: TGTGCCAGCAGCTTATTACTCCGGGGCACAGATACGCAGTATTTT; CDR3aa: CASSLLLRGTDTQYF
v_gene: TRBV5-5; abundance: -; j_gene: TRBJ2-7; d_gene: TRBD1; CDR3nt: TGTGCCAGCAGCGGGACAGGATACTACGAGCAGTACTTC; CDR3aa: CASSGTGYYEQYF
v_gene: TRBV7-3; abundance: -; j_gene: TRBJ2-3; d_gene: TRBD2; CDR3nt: TGTGCCAGCAGCGCTAGACTAGCGGGGGGCTTAGAAGCCACAGATACGCAGTATTTT; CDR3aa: CASSARLAGGLEATDTQYF
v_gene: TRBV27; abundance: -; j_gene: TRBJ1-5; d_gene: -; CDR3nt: TGTGCCAGCAGTCCCCTATTACAGTCAGAAAGCAATCAGCCCCAGCATTTT; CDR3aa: CASSPLLQSESNQPQHF
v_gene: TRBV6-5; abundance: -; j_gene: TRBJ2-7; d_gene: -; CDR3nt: TGTGCCAGCAGATTGGGCAGTCTCTCCTACGAGCAGTACTTC; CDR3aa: CASRLGSLSYEQYF
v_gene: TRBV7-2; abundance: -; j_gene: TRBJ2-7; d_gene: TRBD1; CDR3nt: TGTGCCAGCAGCACAGGGGGACGTACCTACGAGCAGTACTTC; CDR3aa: CASSTGGRTYEQYF
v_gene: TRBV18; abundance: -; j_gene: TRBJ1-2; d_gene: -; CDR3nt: TGTGCCAGCTCGTATGACAGAGGCTACACCTTC; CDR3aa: CASSYDRGYTF
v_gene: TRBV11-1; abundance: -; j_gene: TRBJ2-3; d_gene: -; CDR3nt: TGTGCCAGCAGCTTAAGAAGCAGCGCAGATACGCAGTATTTT; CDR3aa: CASSLRSSADTQYF
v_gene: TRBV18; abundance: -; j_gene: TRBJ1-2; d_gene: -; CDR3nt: TGTGCCAGCTCACCAAACACATACGGGGATGGCTACACCTTC; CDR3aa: CASSPNTYGDGYTF
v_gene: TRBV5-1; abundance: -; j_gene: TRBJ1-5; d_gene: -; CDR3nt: TGCGCCAGCAGCTTGGATCCGGGGAACAATCAGCCCCAGCATTTT; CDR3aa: CASSLDPGNNQPQHF
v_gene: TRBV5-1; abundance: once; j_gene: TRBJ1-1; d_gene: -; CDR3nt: TGCGCCAGCAGCAGTGGTGGCACCTTGAACACTGAAGCTTTCTTT; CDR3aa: CASSSGGTLNTEAFF